The rows below give T cell receptor beta chains drawn from one sample of a study of PD-1 blockade in classical Hodgkin lymphoma. The table came from immunoSEQ multiplex PCR; TCRdb's copy has only in-frame clones and leaves some out. The sample includes about 27,000 clones, around 88% of them seen just once. The specimen was CD8+ T cells from blood, collected at baseline. These receptors were collected from a human donor with classical Hodgkin lymphoma. Each CDR3 is given with its conserved first and last residue. D genes are given only for firm matches. A clone size is listed for some rows: how often the clone was seen (once, few, many), or a class if it is expanded.

clone size,V gene,D gene,J gene,CDR3 protein,CDR3 DNA
NA,TRBV4-2,NA,TRBJ1-6,CASSQKGGGDSPLHF,TGTGCCAGCAGCCAAAAGGGGGGAGGGGATTCACCCCTCCACTTT
NA,TRBV14,NA,TRBJ2-3,CASSQEPITDTQYF,TGTGCCAGCAGCCAAGAACCTATCACAGATACGCAGTATTTT
NA,TRBV27,TRBD1,TRBJ2-7,CASSFGGTGENYEQYF,TGTGCCAGCAGTTTTGGTGGGACAGGGGAAAACTACGAGCAGTACTTC
NA,TRBV6-1,TRBD1,TRBJ2-7,CASSELGTGPYEQYF,TGTGCCAGCAGTGAGTTGGGGACAGGCCCCTACGAGCAGTACTTC
NA,TRBV2,NA,TRBJ2-1,CASMGARQFF,TGTGCCAGCATGGGGGCGAGACAGTTCTTC
NA,TRBV4-1,TRBD2,TRBJ2-1,CASSQDLPSGGVQQFF,TGCGCCAGCAGCCAAGATTTGCCTAGCGGGGGGGTCCAGCAGTTCTTC
NA,TRBV4-1,NA,TRBJ2-7,CASSLGGGLDLYEQYF,TGCGCCAGCAGCCTCGGGGGTGGTCTCGACCTTTACGAGCAGTACTTC
NA,TRBV21-1,NA,TRBJ2-1,CASRQKKPGQGYNEQFF,TGTGCCAGCCGCCAGAAGAAACCGGGACAGGGGTACAATGAGCAGTTCTTC
NA,TRBV10-3,NA,TRBJ2-3,CAIASRAEDTQYF,TGTGCCATCGCGTCTAGAGCGGAAGATACGCAGTATTTT
NA,TRBV6-1,NA,TRBJ2-7,CASSEWGGPYEQYF,TGTGCCAGCAGTGAATGGGGGGGGCCCTACGAGCAGTACTTC
NA,TRBV5-6,NA,TRBJ1-1,CASRWGQNTEAFF,TGTGCCAGCAGGTGGGGACAGAACACTGAAGCTTTCTTT
NA,TRBV6-5,NA,TRBJ2-7,CASSYHRAGEQYF,TGTGCCAGCAGTTACCACCGCGCGGGCGAGCAGTACTTC
NA,TRBV2,TRBD1,TRBJ1-1,CASSEGRGGPEAFF,TGTGCCAGCAGTGAGGGCAGGGGGGGGCCTGAAGCTTTCTTT
NA,TRBV11-2,NA,TRBJ2-7,CASSLVGLAYEQYF,TGTGCCAGCAGCTTAGTTGGACTTGCCTACGAGCAGTACTTC
NA,TRBV11-2,NA,TRBJ1-1,CASSAQFTEAFF,TGTGCCAGCAGCGCCCAATTCACTGAAGCTTTCTTT
NA,TRBV5-1,TRBD1,TRBJ2-2,CASSAVGTGLVRNTGELFF,TGCGCCAGCAGCGCGGTGGGGACAGGGCTAGTTCGGAACACCGGGGAGCTGTTTTTT
NA,TRBV28,TRBD1,TRBJ1-2,CASRGQGSWYGYTF,TGTGCCAGCAGGGGACAGGGAAGTTGGTATGGCTACACCTTC
NA,TRBV28,TRBD2,TRBJ2-7,CASSLIVGMRGSSYEQYF,TGTGCCAGCAGTTTAATAGTCGGTATGCGGGGGAGCTCCTACGAGCAGTACTTC
NA,TRBV7-9,NA,TRBJ2-7,CASSAGNGMRGEQYF,TGTGCCAGCAGCGCGGGGAACGGGATGCGCGGCGAGCAGTACTTC
NA,TRBV6-5,NA,TRBJ1-5,CASSARDGSNQPQHF,TGTGCCAGCAGTGCCAGGGACGGTAGCAATCAGCCCCAGCATTTT
NA,TRBV25-1,NA,TRBJ2-1,CASSESSANEQFF,TGTGCCAGCAGTGAATCGTCGGCTAATGAGCAGTTCTTC
once,TRBV5-6,NA,TRBJ1-1,CASSLDRAGVIAFF,TGTGCCAGCAGCTTGGATCGGGCAGGGGTCATCGCTTTCTTT
once,TRBV9,NA,TRBJ1-2,CASSASGNF,TGTGCCAGCAGCGCTAGTGGGAACTTC
once,TRBV28,NA,TRBJ1-5,CASSPPKTGRNQPQHF,TGTGCCAGCAGCCCGCCGAAAACAGGGAGAAATCAGCCCCAGCATTTT
NA,TRBV5-6,NA,TRBJ2-1,CASSLPTLADYNEQFF,TGTGCCAGCAGCCTCCCGACCCTAGCTGACTACAATGAGCAGTTCTTC
once,TRBV27,TRBD1,TRBJ1-5,CASYDRDRENQPQHF,TGTGCCAGCTATGACCGGGACAGGGAAAATCAGCCCCAGCATTTT
few,TRBV7-6,NA,TRBJ1-2,CASSLAPGADGYTF,TGTGCCAGCAGCTTAGCTCCGGGGGCTGATGGCTACACCTTC
NA,TRBV7-9,NA,TRBJ2-7,CASSPFSYEQYF,TGTGCCAGCAGCCCGTTCTCCTACGAGCAGTACTTC
NA,TRBV27,TRBD1,TRBJ1-1,CASSFQIGTGPMNTEAFF,TGTGCCAGCAGTTTTCAGATTGGGACAGGCCCCATGAACACTGAAGCTTTCTTT
NA,TRBV7-3,NA,TRBJ2-1,CASSLRPGYNEQFF,TGTGCCAGCAGCTTGCGGCCCGGATACAATGAGCAGTTCTTC
NA,TRBV12-5,NA,TRBJ2-7,CASGLVIYYDRFSSYEQYF,TGTGCTAGTGGTTTGGTCATATACTACGACAGGTTCTCCTCCTACGAGCAGTACTTC
NA,TRBV27,TRBD2,TRBJ2-7,CASSFVASGSYEQYF,TGTGCCAGCAGTTTTGTGGCTAGCGGGAGCTACGAGCAGTACTTC
NA,TRBV28,NA,TRBJ2-2,CASSSIGDPTGELFF,TGTGCCAGCAGTAGTATAGGGGACCCCACCGGGGAGCTGTTTTTT
NA,TRBV5-6,NA,TRBJ2-5,CASSLGRETQYF,TGTGCCAGCAGCTTGGGCCGGGAGACCCAGTACTTC
NA,TRBV29-1,TRBD1,TRBJ2-6,CSVDGRGLEGANVLTF,TGCAGCGTTGATGGCAGGGGGCTTGAAGGGGCCAACGTCCTGACTTTC
NA,TRBV29-1,NA,TRBJ2-7,CSVEMGGNEQYF,TGCAGCGTTGAAATGGGGGGCAACGAGCAGTACTTC
NA,TRBV7-9,NA,TRBJ1-1,CASSGYGQKNTEAFF,TGTGCCAGCAGCGGGTACGGACAGAAGAACACTGAAGCTTTCTTT
few,TRBV6-5,NA,TRBJ1-1,CASLGSEAFF,TGTGCCAGTCTGGGGTCTGAAGCTTTCTTT
NA,TRBV7-9,NA,TRBJ1-4,CAIRQIDPSVAEKLFF,TGTGCCATCCGCCAAATAGATCCGTCAGTAGCCGAAAAACTGTTTTTT
NA,TRBV6-1,NA,TRBJ2-5,CASSEWQEETQYF,TGTGCCAGCAGTGAATGGCAGGAAGAGACCCAGTACTTC
NA,TRBV7-9,TRBD1,TRBJ1-1,CASSTGGNTEAFF,TGTGCCAGCAGCACAGGGGGGAACACTGAAGCTTTCTTT
NA,TRBV30,TRBD1,TRBJ2-7,CAWRARDREYEQYF,TGTGCCTGGAGAGCCCGGGACAGGGAATACGAGCAGTACTTC
NA,TRBV2,NA,TRBJ1-2,CASTDPYRQTLYGYTF,TGTGCCAGCACTGACCCCTATCGACAAACCCTCTATGGCTACACCTTC
once,TRBV28,TRBD1,TRBJ2-7,CASSTLGQGHEQYF,TGTGCCAGCAGTACTCTGGGACAGGGCCACGAGCAGTACTTC
once,TRBV29-1,TRBD1,TRBJ2-7,CSVGTGGQYF,TGCAGCGTGGGGACAGGCGGACAGTACTTC
NA,TRBV28,NA,TRBJ2-7,CASSVGTAYEQYF,TGTGCCAGCAGTGTCGGGACGGCTTACGAGCAGTACTTC
NA,TRBV28,NA,TRBJ2-7,CASSLLERPLHEQYF,TGTGCCAGCAGTTTACTGGAGCGCCCCCTACACGAGCAGTACTTC
NA,TRBV28,NA,TRBJ2-3,CASRETFQATDTQYF,TGTGCCAGCAGGGAAACCTTCCAGGCCACAGATACGCAGTATTTT